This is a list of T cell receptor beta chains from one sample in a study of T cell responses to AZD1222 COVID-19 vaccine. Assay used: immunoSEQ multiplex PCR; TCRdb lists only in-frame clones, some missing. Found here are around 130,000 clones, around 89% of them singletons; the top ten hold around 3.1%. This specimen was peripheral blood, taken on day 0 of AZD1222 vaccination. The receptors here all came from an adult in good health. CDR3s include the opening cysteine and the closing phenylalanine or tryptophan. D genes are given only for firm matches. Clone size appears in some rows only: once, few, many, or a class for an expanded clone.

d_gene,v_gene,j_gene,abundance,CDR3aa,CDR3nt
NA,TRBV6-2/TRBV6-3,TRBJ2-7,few,CASSYSGTQLRVLQYF,TGTGCCAGCAGTTACTCGGGGACTCAACTAAGGGTGTTGCAGTACTTC
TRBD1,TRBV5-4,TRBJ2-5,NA,CASSATGGSETQYF,TGTGCCAGCAGCGCGACAGGGGGTAGCGAGACCCAGTACTTC
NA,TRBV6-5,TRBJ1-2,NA,CASRDSNYGYTF,TGTGCCAGCCGGGATAGCAACTATGGCTACACCTTC
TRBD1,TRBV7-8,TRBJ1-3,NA,CASSFGQGGNTIYF,TGTGCCAGCAGCTTCGGACAGGGAGGAAACACCATATATTTT
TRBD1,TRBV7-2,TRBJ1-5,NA,CASSPRGQGASQPQHF,TGTGCCAGCAGCCCCCGAGGGCAGGGGGCAAGTCAGCCCCAGCATTTT
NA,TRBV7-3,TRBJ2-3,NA,CASSSRMGDTQYF,TGTGCCAGCAGCTCCAGAATGGGAGATACGCAGTATTTT
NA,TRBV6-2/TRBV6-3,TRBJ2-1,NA,CASSPPPWAESYNEQFF,TGTGCCAGCAGCCCTCCCCCGTGGGCGGAGTCCTACAATGAGCAGTTCTTC
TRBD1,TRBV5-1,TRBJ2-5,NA,CASSPTGGGETQYF,TGCGCCAGCAGTCCGACAGGGGGCGGGGAGACCCAGTACTTC
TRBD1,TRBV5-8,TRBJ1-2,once,CASSFAGGVYGYTF,TGTGCCAGCAGCTTTGCAGGGGGCGTCTATGGCTACACCTTC
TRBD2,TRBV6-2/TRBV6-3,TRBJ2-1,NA,CASSYPGLAGGQGYNEQFF,TGTGCCAGCAGTTACCCAGGACTAGCGGGAGGCCAGGGTTACAATGAGCAGTTCTTC
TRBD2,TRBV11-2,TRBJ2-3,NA,CASRLSGRARTDTQYF,TGTGCCAGCCGCCTTAGCGGGAGGGCCCGCACAGATACGCAGTATTTT
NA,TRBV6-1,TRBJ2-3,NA,CASSERYTDTQYF,TGTGCCAGCAGTGAACGTTACACAGATACGCAGTATTTT
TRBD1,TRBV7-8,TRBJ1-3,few,CASSLGQGRGGNTIYF,TGTGCCAGCAGCTTAGGACAGGGAAGAGGAGGAAACACCATATATTTT
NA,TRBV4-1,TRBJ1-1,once,CASSQVGNTEAFF,TGCGCCAGCAGCCAAGTAGGAAACACTGAAGCTTTCTTT
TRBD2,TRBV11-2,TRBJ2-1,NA,CASSLRPSSGGNEQFF,TGTGCCAGCAGCTTACGCCCCTCTAGCGGGGGGAATGAGCAGTTCTTC
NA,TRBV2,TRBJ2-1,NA,CASSQNLMGDYNEQFF,TGTGCCAGCAGCCAAAACTTGATGGGGGACTACAATGAGCAGTTCTTC
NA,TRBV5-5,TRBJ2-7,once,CASRDSPYEQYF,TGTGCCAGCAGGGACTCGCCCTACGAGCAGTACTTC
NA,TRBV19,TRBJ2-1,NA,CASSKSPYNEQFF,TGTGCCAGTAGTAAGAGCCCATACAATGAGCAGTTCTTC
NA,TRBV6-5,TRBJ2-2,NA,CASRDRNTGELFF,TGTGCCAGCAGGGACAGGAACACCGGGGAGCTGTTTTTT
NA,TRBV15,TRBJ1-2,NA,CATSHRAGVNYGYTF,TGTGCCACCAGTCATAGAGCAGGGGTTAACTATGGCTACACCTTC
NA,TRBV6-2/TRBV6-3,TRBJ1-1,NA,CASSYWGRTEAFF,TGTGCCAGCAGTTACTGGGGCAGGACTGAAGCTTTCTTT
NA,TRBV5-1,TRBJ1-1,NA,CASSYGGTMNTEAFF,TGCGCCAGCAGCTATGGGGGCACTATGAACACTGAAGCTTTCTTT
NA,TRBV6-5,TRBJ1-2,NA,CASSYSTDSHPYGYTF,TGTGCCAGCAGTTACTCGACTGATAGCCACCCCTATGGCTACACCTTC
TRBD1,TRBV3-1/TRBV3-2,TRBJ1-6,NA,CATRDSNSPLHF,TGTGCCACACGGGACAGCAATTCACCCCTCCACTTT
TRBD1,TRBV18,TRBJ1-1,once,CASSPPGQAGAFF,TGTGCCAGCTCACCCCCGGGACAGGCGGGAGCTTTCTTT
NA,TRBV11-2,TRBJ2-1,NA,CASSSQGNEQFF,TGTGCCAGCAGCTCCCAGGGCAATGAGCAGTTCTTC
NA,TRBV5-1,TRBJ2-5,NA,CASRGSEQETQYF,TGCGCCAGCAGGGGCAGCGAACAAGAGACCCAGTACTTC
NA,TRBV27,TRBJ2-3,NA,CASGATFAFFQDTQYF,TGTGCCAGCGGGGCAACGTTTGCCTTTTTCCAGGATACGCAGTATTTT
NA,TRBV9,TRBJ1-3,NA,CASSPGPTGENTIYF,TGTGCCAGCAGCCCTGGACCGACAGGAGAAAACACCATATATTTT
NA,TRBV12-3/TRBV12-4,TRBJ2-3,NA,CASSLNRPGKYF,TGTGCCAGCAGTCTCAATAGGCCTGGCAAGTATTTT
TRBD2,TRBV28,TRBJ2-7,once,CASNNSGTSGGYEQYF,TGTGCCAGCAACAACAGCGGTACTAGCGGGGGTTACGAGCAGTACTTC
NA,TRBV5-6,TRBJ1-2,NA,CASSLRPGEGRYTF,TGTGCCAGCAGCTTGAGGCCGGGTGAGGGGCGCTACACCTTC
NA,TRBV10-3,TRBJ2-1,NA,CAISESPDSIYNEQFF,TGTGCCATCAGTGAGTCACCCGACAGCATCTACAATGAGCAGTTCTTC
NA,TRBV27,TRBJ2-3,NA,CASRVGVITDTQYF,TGTGCCAGCAGGGTAGGGGTCATCACAGATACGCAGTATTTT
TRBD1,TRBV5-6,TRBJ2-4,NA,CASSLGQGADIQYF,TGTGCCAGCAGCTTGGGACAGGGGGCGGACATTCAGTACTTC
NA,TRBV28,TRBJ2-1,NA,CASSLGPLEQFF,TGTGCCAGCAGTTTGGGCCCCCTCGAGCAGTTCTTC
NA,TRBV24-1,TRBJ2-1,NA,CAVKGGHEQFF,TGTGCCGTAAAAGGGGGTCATGAGCAGTTCTTC
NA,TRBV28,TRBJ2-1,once,CASSINNEQFF,TGTGCCAGCAGTATTAACAATGAGCAGTTCTTC
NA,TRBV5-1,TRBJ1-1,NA,CASSLGITGWGTEAFF,TGCGCCAGCAGCTTGGGGATAACAGGGTGGGGGACTGAAGCTTTCTTT
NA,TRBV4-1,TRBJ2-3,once,CASSPKEDTQYF,TGCGCCAGCAGCCCGAAAGAGGATACGCAGTATTTT
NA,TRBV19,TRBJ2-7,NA,CASSRSGNGDYEQYF,TGTGCCAGTAGTAGGTCAGGGAATGGGGACTACGAGCAGTACTTC
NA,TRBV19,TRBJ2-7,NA,CASSQQGSLYEQYF,TGTGCCAGTAGCCAACAGGGTTCGCTCTACGAGCAGTACTTC
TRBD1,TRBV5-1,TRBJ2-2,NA,CASSDGTGILNTGELFF,TGCGCCAGCAGCGACGGGACAGGAATCCTGAACACCGGGGAGCTGTTTTTT
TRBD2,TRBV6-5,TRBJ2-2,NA,CARLGGRAPGELFF,TGTGCCAGGCTTGGGGGGAGGGCCCCCGGGGAGCTGTTTTTT
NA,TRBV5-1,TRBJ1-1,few,CASSSTGNTEAFF,TGCGCCAGCAGCTCGACAGGGAACACTGAAGCTTTCTTT
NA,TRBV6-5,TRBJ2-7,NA,CASSYSHEQYF,TGTGCCAGCAGTTACTCGCACGAGCAGTACTTC
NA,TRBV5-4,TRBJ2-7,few,CASSLAGSSYEQYF,TGTGCCAGCAGCTTGGCGGGGAGCTCCTACGAGCAGTACTTC
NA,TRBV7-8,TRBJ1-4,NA,CASSLDGTAPEKLFF,TGTGCCAGCAGCTTAGATGGGACCGCCCCTGAAAAACTGTTTTTT
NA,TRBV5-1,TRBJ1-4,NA,CASSFYRETANEKLFF,TGCGCCAGCAGCTTTTACAGGGAGACGGCTAATGAAAAACTGTTTTTT
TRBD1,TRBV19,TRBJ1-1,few,CASSTWTGRPEAFF,TGTGCCAGTAGTACCTGGACAGGACGGCCTGAAGCTTTCTTT
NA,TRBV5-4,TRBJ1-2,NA,CASSLEGAHYGYTF,TGTGCCAGCAGCTTAGAGGGCGCTCACTATGGCTACACCTTC
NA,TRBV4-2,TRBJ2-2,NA,CASSQDLWQGRHTGELFF,TGTGCCAGCAGCCAAGATCTTTGGCAGGGGCGACACACCGGGGAGCTGTTTTTT
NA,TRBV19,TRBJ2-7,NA,CASSLSSSYEQYF,TGTGCCAGTAGTCTCTCAAGCTCCTACGAGCAGTACTTC
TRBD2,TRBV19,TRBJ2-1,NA,CASSIGRVWREIEQFF,TGTGCCAGTAGTATCGGCAGGGTATGGCGGGAGATTGAGCAGTTCTTC
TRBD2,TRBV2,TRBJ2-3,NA,CASRGGNSGTSTDTQYF,TGTGCCAGCCGGGGGGGGAATAGCGGAACTAGCACAGATACGCAGTATTTT
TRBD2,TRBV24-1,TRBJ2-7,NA,CATSVTGGPGRQYF,TGTGCCACCAGTGTAACGGGAGGGCCGGGACGCCAGTACTTC
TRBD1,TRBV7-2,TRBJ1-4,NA,CASSFSVRDRGLRREKLFF,TGTGCCAGCAGCTTCTCCGTCCGGGACAGGGGGCTAAGAAGGGAAAAACTGTTTTTT
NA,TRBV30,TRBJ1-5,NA,CAWSTSGRKRNQPQHF,TGTGCCTGGAGTACATCGGGACGGAAGCGTAATCAGCCCCAGCATTTT